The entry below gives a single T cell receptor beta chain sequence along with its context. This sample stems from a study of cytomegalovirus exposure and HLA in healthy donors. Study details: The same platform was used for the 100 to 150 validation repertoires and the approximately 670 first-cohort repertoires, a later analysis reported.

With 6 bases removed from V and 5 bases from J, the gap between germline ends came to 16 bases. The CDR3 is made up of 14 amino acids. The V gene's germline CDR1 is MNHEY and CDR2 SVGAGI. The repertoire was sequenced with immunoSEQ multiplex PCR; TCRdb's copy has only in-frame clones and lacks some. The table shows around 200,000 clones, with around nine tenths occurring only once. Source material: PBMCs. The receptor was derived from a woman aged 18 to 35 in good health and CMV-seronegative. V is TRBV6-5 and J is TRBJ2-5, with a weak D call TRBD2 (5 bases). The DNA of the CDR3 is TGTGCCAGCAGGAAGTCCATCCCGGGGGAGACCCAGTACTTC. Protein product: CASRKSIPGETQYF.